The 25 T cell receptor beta chains below come from one sample, sequenced in a study of blood T cells in healthy people across ages. A J-beta primer mix and a sample-barcoded 5' primer were used in a second PCR of roughly 6 to 11 cycles. TCRdb reanalysed the 5' RACE reads using MiXCR and keeps one entry per CDR3 protein. The sample records 1.5 million to 2 million distinct CDR3 sequences, 30% to 40% being singletons. The sample was blood. Source of these receptors: a human donor in good health.

The rearrangement joins TRBV6-4 to TRBJ2-6; D is unresolved. Trimming left V 4 bases short and J 0 bases short, with 10 bases between. The CDR3 has 16 residues. The germline V gene encodes CDR1 MRHNA and CDR2 SNTAGT. The CDR3 bases are TGTGCCAGCAGTGTCCAACCGGACTCTGGGGCCAACGTCCTGACTTTC. As protein: CASSVQPDSGANVLTF.

A word on this clonotype: This could be a read error, since a much larger clone is one nucleotide away. The chain links TRBV29-1 to TRBJ2-7, with TRBD2 matching over 9 bases. Germline V gene data show CDR1 as SQVTM and CDR2 as ANQGSEA. This CDR3 is built from 12 residues. After removal of 6 bases from V and 3 bases from J, the junction contained 3 bases not matched to a gene. The CDR3 spells CSVVAGDYEQYF. CDR3 coding DNA: TGCAGCGTAGTAGCGGGGGACTACGAGCAGTACTTC.

This chain connects TRBV6-6 to TRBJ2-5; 8 bases are a match to TRBD1. Judging by the DNA end, TRBJ2-7 fits better; the J call may be wrong. This CDR3 spans 13 amino acids. Germline lookup yields CDR1 MNHNY and CDR2 SVGAGI (reference sequence). CDR3 DNA: TGTGCCAGCGGAGGACAGGGCCAAGTCGAGCAGTACTTC. Protein sequence: CASGGQGQVEQYF.

This clonotype has a handful of counts. The V call is TRBV4-2, the J call TRBJ2-7; 8 positions agree with TRBD1. V lost 1 base and J lost 0; bases outside the gene matches: 11. From germline, CDR1 is LGHNA and CDR2 YNFKEQ. The CDR3 sequence is 18 residues long. The CDR3 region is CASSQGAGGTSSSYEQYF. CDR3 coding DNA: TGTGCCAGCAGCCAAGGGGCAGGGGGCACCTCGAGCTCCTACGAGCAGTACTTC.

This clonotype came up many times. The J gene is TRBJ2-7, the V gene TRBV12-3 or TRBV12-4; D remains ambiguous. Between the trimmed V and J ends, which lost 6 bases and 2 bases, there was a span of 5 bases. This CDR3 has 11 residues. Here the CDR3 reads CASSRTYEQYF. In nucleotides, the CDR3 is TGTGCCAGCAGCCGTACCTACGAGCAGTACTTC.

The rearrangement joins TRBV12-3 or TRBV12-4 to TRBJ1-1, with D unresolved. The germline V and J ends were trimmed by 3 bases and 3 bases, with 11 bases remaining between them. The CDR3 runs 14 residues. This CDR3 is CASSFWEKDTEAFF. CDR3 DNA: TGTGCCAGCAGTTTTTGGGAGAAGGACACTGAAGCTTTCTTT.

This sequence joins TRBV11-3 and TRBJ2-6, with D unclear. V was cut by 8 bases and J by 1 base, with 9 bases left in between. The CDR3 is made up of 14 amino acids. Germline CDR1 is SGHNT and CDR2 is YENEEA. The CDR3 here is CASERRSGANVLTF. CDR3 nucleotide sequence: TGTGCCAGCGAGAGAAGGTCTGGGGCCAACGTCCTGACTTTC.

This chain uses TRBV4-2 with TRBJ1-5, with 7 bases fitting TRBD1. The germline CDR1 and CDR2 sequences are LGHNA and YNFKEQ. The CDR3 extends over 14 amino acids. V was clipped by 1 base and J by 5 bases; unmatched bases: 2. As DNA, the CDR3 is TGTGCCAGCAGCCAAGGAGGGGGCCATCAGCCCCAGCATTTT. Translation gives CASSQGGGHQPQHF.

This clonotype was picked up a small number of times. This sequence joins TRBV6-5 and TRBJ1-1; D unclear. Germline V CDR1 and CDR2: MNHEY, SVGAGI. Deletions cut 5 bases from V and 6 bases from J, with 10 bases between. This CDR3 is 12 amino acids long. The CDR3 nucleotides are TGTGCCAGCAGTAGTAAGTCAGCTGAAGCTTTCTTT. Translation: CASSSKSAEAFF.

The chain joins TRBV7-2 to TRBJ2-7; TRBD1 might be the D (6 bases). The germline V gene has CDR1 SGHTA and CDR2 FQGNSA. V shed 4 bases and J shed 5 bases, with 12 bases lying between them. The CDR3 sequence is 13 residues long. CDR3 sequence (DNA): TGTGCCAGCAGCTCAGCACAGGGACACGAGCAGTACTTC. Translation: CASSSAQGHEQYF.

This clonotype was observed a handful of times. The V gene is TRBV29-1, the J gene TRBJ2-7, with unresolved D. The CDR3 contains 11 residues. V lost 1 base and J 10 bases, leaving 11 bases between the germline ends. In germline, CDR1 is SQVTM, CDR2 ANQGSEA. Written as DNA, the CDR3 is TGCAGCGTTGAAGGGATGGTTGGACAGTACTTC. Translated, it gives CSVEGMVGQYF.

This clonotype occurred a few times. This sequence joins TRBV9 and TRBJ2-1; weak D call: TRBD2 (6 bases). The CDR3 totals 13 residues. Trimming shortened V by 4 bases and J by 4 bases, and 9 bases separated the two germline ends. CDR1 and CDR2 from the germline V gene are SGDLS and YYNGEE. CDR3 sequence reads: CASSPREYNEQFF. Written as DNA, the CDR3 is TGTGCCAGCAGCCCTCGGGAGTACAATGAGCAGTTCTTC.

This clonotype showed up just a few times. The chain employs TRBV20-1 and TRBJ2-3, with no clear D. The germline gives CDR1 DFQATT, CDR2 SNEGSKA (reference sequence). Trimming cost V 6 bases and J 1 base, with 14 bases left between them. The length of the CDR3 is 14 residues. CDR3 region: CSAPQLMGTDTQYF. CDR3 in DNA: TGCAGTGCACCCCAATTAATGGGCACAGATACGCAGTATTTT.

The chain links TRBV11-2 to TRBJ2-2; TRBD2 matches at 8 bases. Germline values: CDR1 SGHAT, CDR2 FQNNGV. Trimming at V came to 6 bases and at J to 1 base, leaving 10 bases not matched to a gene. The CDR3 extends over 17 amino acids. The CDR3 DNA follows: TGTGCCAGCAGACAACTTACTAGCGGCGAGAACACCGGGGAGCTGTTTTTT. Translating it yields CASRQLTSGENTGELFF.

The genes are TRBV12-3 or TRBV12-4 and TRBJ1-2; D possibly corresponds to TRBD1 (5 bases). The V end was cut by 5 bases, the J end by 7 bases, with 14 bases between. The CDR3 is made up of 13 amino acids. The CDR3: CASSPMGLGGYTF. CDR3 coding DNA: TGTGCCAGCAGTCCGATGGGGCTCGGTGGCTACACCTTC.

This clonotype was counted between two and nine times. The chain uses TRBV5-1 and TRBJ2-7; D may be TRBD2 (6 bases). V shed 3 bases and J shed 0 bases, with 10 bases lying between them. The CDR3 runs 14 residues. CDR1 and CDR2 from the germline V gene are SGHRS and YFSETQ. The CDR3 is CASSWDFASYEQYF. CDR3 DNA: TGCGCCAGCAGCTGGGACTTCGCCTCCTACGAGCAGTACTTC.

Ten or more counts support this clonotype. The junction does not match germline at one end; this may be a read error. V gene TRBV5-1 combines with J gene TRBJ2-7; D not certain. CDR1 SGHRS and CDR2 YFSETQ come from the germline V gene. This CDR3 has 13 residues. The CDR3 DNA follows: TGTGCCAGCAGTTTAGGGCTACCCTACGAGCAGTACTTC. Amino acids: CASSLGLPYEQYF.

The V and J genes are TRBV15 and TRBJ2-7, with a tentative D call TRBD2 (5 bases). CDR1 is LNHNV and CDR2 is YYDKDF in the germline V gene (reference sequence). Trimming stripped 6 bases from V and 2 bases from J, with 8 bases between. The CDR3 has 12 residues. Written as DNA, the CDR3 is TGTGCCACCAGAGACGGGACCTACGAGCAGTACTTC. It is translated as CATRDGTYEQYF.

Ten or more counts support this clonotype. The chain combines TRBV20-1 with TRBJ2-7; maybe TRBD2 (5 bases). CDR1 and CDR2 (germline): DFQATT, SNEGSKA (reference sequence). With 1 base removed from V and 3 bases from J, the gap between germline ends came to 10 bases. The CDR3 length is 13 residues. The CDR3 here is CSARAIRDYEQYF. The CDR3 DNA follows: TGCAGTGCTAGAGCCATCCGGGACTACGAGCAGTACTTC.

The genes are TRBV9 and TRBJ2-1, with TRBD2 as a possible D gene (6 bases). The CDR3 totals 14 residues. Germline CDR1 reads SGDLS; CDR2 reads YYNGEE. The V gene lost 2 bases and the J gene lost 6 bases, with 12 bases spanning the gap. The CDR3 loop is CASSVRLASNEQFF. As DNA, the CDR3 is TGTGCCAGCAGCGTGAGGCTAGCGTCCAATGAGCAGTTCTTC.

The chain combines TRBV12-3 or TRBV12-4 with TRBJ1-2; maybe TRBD1 (5 bases). The CDR3 spans 16 residues. V lost 5 bases and J 3 bases, leaving 19 bases between the germline ends. CDR3 in amino acids: CASSPGGVSSDYGYTF. CDR3 DNA sequence: TGTGCCAGCAGTCCTGGGGGGGTGTCCTCTGACTATGGCTACACCTTC.

The V and J genes are TRBV7-3 and TRBJ2-5, with D unresolved. Deletions cut 2 bases from V and 5 bases from J, with 9 bases between. The germline gives CDR1 SGHTA, CDR2 FQGTGA. There are 13 residues in the CDR3. The CDR3 is CASSLDFSETQYF. DNA for the CDR3: TGTGCCAGCAGCTTAGATTTTTCGGAGACCCAGTACTTC. Based on the CDR3 plus reference TRBV7-3 and TRBJ2-5, the full variable domain is GAGVSQTPSNKVTEKGKYVELRCDPISGHTALYWYRQSLGQGPEFLIYFQGTGAADDSGLPNDRFFAVRPEGSVSTLKIQRTERGDSAVYLCASSLDFSETQYFGPGTRLLVL.

This clonotype has a handful of counts. The V call is TRBV5-1, the J call TRBJ2-5; the D is unclear. CDR1 is SGHRS and CDR2 is YFSETQ in the germline V gene. CDR3 size: 19 residues. Trimming removed 2 bases at V and 0 bases at J, with 23 bases between. CDR3 protein: CASSLDFTNTRADQETQYF. Written as DNA, the CDR3 is TGCGCCAGCAGCTTAGACTTTACCAACACAAGGGCGGACCAAGAGACCCAGTACTTC.

The chain uses TRBV29-1 and TRBJ2-1; D gene unclear. Trimming shortened V by 2 bases and J by 2 bases, and 16 bases separated the two germline ends. CDR1 is SQVTM and CDR2 is ANQGSEA in the germline V gene. The CDR3 has 16 residues. The CDR3 region is CSVERSAAGPYNEQFF. DNA of the CDR3: TGCAGCGTTGAACGCTCGGCGGCAGGCCCCTACAATGAGCAGTTCTTC.

The chain joins TRBV7-6 to TRBJ2-3, with a weak D call TRBD1 (7 bases). CDR1 SGHVS and CDR2 FNYEAQ come from the germline V gene. This CDR3 has 17 amino acids. Trimming stripped 1 base from V and 6 bases from J, with 20 bases between. The CDR3 bases are TGTGCCAGCAGCTTAGAGACCCGTTGGCAGGGGGGTGATACGCAGTATTTT. Protein sequence: CASSLETRWQGGDTQYF.